The 3 T cell receptor beta chains listed next were all sequenced from one sample in a study of shared clonotypes between healthy human individuals (dated by TCRdb to 2020 to 2022). The library was made by the immunoSEQ multiplex PCR assay. Imported from immuneACCESS, the table was reduced by TCRdb to in-frame sequences with V and J called. These copies leave out some clones; in studies compared against another copy, an unresolved V gene accounts for under half, and the cause of the remainder is not known. This sample lists about 2.4 million clones; over 85% were detected once. The ten top clones hold 0.35% to 0.45% of the sample. The sequenced sample consisted of naive CD4+ T cells from PBMCs. This specimen's cell subset or site label, interpreted: CD45RA+ positively selected. The source of these receptors is a man younger than 35 in good health. Some clones in this sample may be carry-over from other donors' samples.

About this clone itself: Within the sample, other DNA sequences also encode this same CDR3. This sequence joins TRBV5-1 and TRBJ2-6, with D possibly TRBD1 on 5 matching bases. The CDR3 totals 15 residues. CDR1 is SGHRS and CDR2 is YFSETQ in the germline V gene. The V gene lost 0 bases and the J gene lost 2 bases, with 6 bases spanning the gap. DNA of the CDR3: TGCGCCAGCAGCTTGGTAGGGGCTGGGGCCAACGTCCTGACTTTC. The encoded protein is CASSLVGAGANVLTF.

The rearrangement links TRBV7-2 to TRBJ2-1; TRBD2 agrees at 10 bases. Losses at the gene ends were 4 bases for V and 8 bases for J; bases not matched to a gene: 11. Germline V gives CDR1 SGHTA, CDR2 FQGNSA. The CDR3 is 16 amino acids. The CDR3 bases are TGTGCCAGCAGCTCCTCGCGGGCTAGCGGGAGACATGAGCAGTTCTTC. This gives the protein CASSSSRASGRHEQFF.

This chain joins TRBV25-1 and TRBJ1-2; D might be TRBD1 (5 bases). Looked up from germline, CDR1 is MGHDK and CDR2 is SYGVNS. The CDR3 contains 13 residues. Trimming left V 7 bases short and J 6 bases short, with 15 bases between. CDR3 DNA: TGTGCCAGCAAGTTTCAATGGGGGGATGGCTACACCTTC. Encoded protein: CASKFQWGDGYTF.